This T cell receptor beta chain stems from a study of blood T cell repertoires in COVID-19. As concerns this clone: This sample includes further DNA sequences coding for the same CDR3.

Germline V lookup: CDR1 MDHEN, CDR2 SYDVKM. Trimming removed 5 bases from V and 4 bases from J, with 11 bases in between. The length of the CDR3 is 13 residues. Assay: immunoSEQ multiplex PCR; the TCRdb copy retains only in-frame clones and omits some. Among 90,000 to 120,000 clones listed, around 92% were seen once. This sequence originates from a middle-aged man with active or convalescent COVID-19. The sequencing sample was made of peripheral blood. The rearrangement uses TRBV28 and TRBJ1-2; possibly TRBD1 for D (5 bases). This CDR3 is CASSLGGGYGYTF. As DNA, the CDR3 is TGTGCCAGCAGTCTGGGCGGGGGCTATGGCTACACCTTC.